This is a list of T cell receptor beta chains from one sample in a study of OX40 agonist ivuxolimab in advanced cancers. Data came from immunoSEQ multiplex PCR; TCRdb stores just in-frame clones and leaves some out. The profile shows tens of thousands of clones, around 85% of them singletons. This material consisted of CD4+ or CD8+ T cells sorted from blood, taken in a trial of the OX40 agonist ivuxolimab. These receptors came from an adult with an advanced solid tumor such as melanoma, head and neck, liver or kidney cancer. CDR3s include the opening cysteine and the closing phenylalanine or tryptophan. The order of the fields is V gene, clone size, J gene, D gene, CDR3 DNA, CDR3 protein. The D gene is left open where the match is weak. Expanded clones get a size class; other rows say once, few or many, or leave the size out.

TRBV7-7	once	TRBJ2-1	NA	TGTGCTAGCAGCTTAAACGTTTACAATGAGCAGTTCTTC	CASSLNVYNEQFF
TRBV28	NA	TRBJ2-5	TRBD2	TGTGCCAGCAGAACCGCTAGCGGGGGCCAAGAGACCCAGTACTTC	CASRTASGGQETQYF
TRBV30	NA	TRBJ1-3	NA	TGTGCCTGGAGTCTCGGCTCTGGAAACACCATATATTTT	CAWSLGSGNTIYF
TRBV5-4	NA	TRBJ1-4	TRBD1	TGTGCCAGCAGCGCGGGACAGTCGGCAACTAATGAAAAACTGTTTTTT	CASSAGQSATNEKLFF
TRBV28	NA	TRBJ1-5	TRBD1	TGTGCCAGCAGTTTGGGACAGGGATGGAATCAGCCCCAGCATTTT	CASSLGQGWNQPQHF
TRBV10-3	NA	TRBJ2-4	TRBD2	TGTGCCATCAGTGAGTCGGTACTAGCGGGGGGTGTTGGAAACATTCAGTACTTC	CAISESVLAGGVGNIQYF
TRBV10-2	NA	TRBJ2-1	TRBD2	TGCGCCAGCAGTGAATCTCGGACTAGCGGACCGGGGCAGCAGTTCTTC	CASSESRTSGPGQQFF
TRBV7-2	NA	TRBJ2-1	TRBD1	TGTGCCAGCAGCTCAGACAGGGGATCCTACAATGAGCAGTTCTTC	CASSSDRGSYNEQFF
TRBV5-6	NA	TRBJ1-6	NA	TGTGCCAGCAGCTTGGCGAGCCAGCTGAGCGATTCACCCCTCCACTTT	CASSLASQLSDSPLHF
TRBV27	NA	TRBJ1-3	TRBD1	TGTGCCAGCAGGAGACAGGGGGGAGGAAACACCATATATTTT	CASRRQGGGNTIYF
TRBV28	NA	TRBJ1-5	NA	TGTGCCAGCAGAATCACCCAGGGTAGCAATCAGCCCCAGCATTTT	CASRITQGSNQPQHF
TRBV7-2	NA	TRBJ2-5	TRBD2	TGTGCCAGCAGCTTGGGGTTTAGCGGGGGGGCTGGCCAAGAGACCCAGTACTTC	CASSLGFSGGAGQETQYF
TRBV2	NA	TRBJ2-5	NA	TGTGCCAGCAGTGAAATCGGCGGGGGCGGCCAAGAGACCCAGTACTTC	CASSEIGGGGQETQYF
TRBV10-2	NA	TRBJ2-2	NA	TGCGCCGTACGAAGAACGGGAATGAACACCGGGGAGCTGTTTTTT	CAVRRTGMNTGELFF
TRBV28	NA	TRBJ1-4	NA	TGTGCCAGCAGTCCCCCAGGGGCAAGTTATGAAAAACTGTTTTTT	CASSPPGASYEKLFF
TRBV5-6	once	TRBJ1-2	NA	TGTGCCAGCAGCTTGGCGGGGTTCCCCTATGGCTACACCTTC	CASSLAGFPYGYTF
TRBV5-4	NA	TRBJ2-5	NA	TGTGCCAGCAGCTTGGGTGCGGACCAAGAGACCCAGTACTTC	CASSLGADQETQYF
TRBV28	NA	TRBJ1-2	NA	TGTGCCCTCGGGGGGGATAGCCCCTTTAGTGGCTACACCTTC	CALGGDSPFSGYTF
TRBV10-3	NA	TRBJ2-1	NA	TGTGCCATCAGTGCTGGGGCTGGGGGTGGGGCGGATGAGCAGTTCTTC	CAISAGAGGGADEQFF
TRBV4-1	NA	TRBJ2-3	TRBD2	TGCGCCAGCAGCCTTAGCGGGACCTACCTAAGCACAGATACGCAGTATTTT	CASSLSGTYLSTDTQYF
TRBV19	NA	TRBJ1-6	NA	TGTGCCAGTAGTATTGAGGGATCACCCCTCCACTTT	CASSIEGSPLHF
TRBV18	NA	TRBJ1-4	NA	TGTGCCAGCTCACCGCCGGTAGATAATGAAAAACTGTTTTTT	CASSPPVDNEKLFF
TRBV5-6	NA	TRBJ2-3	TRBD2	TGTGCCAGCAGCTCTAGCGGGGGGGCAGACTTTAGCACAGATACGCAGTATTTT	CASSSSGGADFSTDTQYF
TRBV2	NA	TRBJ1-2	NA	TGTGCCAGCAGTTATGACGACAGGTTGCTCTATGGCTACACCTTC	CASSYDDRLLYGYTF
TRBV6-5	NA	TRBJ1-1	NA	TGTGCCAGCAGTTACGGAGCTGAAGCTTTCTTT	CASSYGAEAFF
TRBV5-8	NA	TRBJ2-2	NA	TGTGCCAGCAGCCACTTAGTCGGGGGCGCGGGGACCGGGGAGCTGTTTTTT	CASSHLVGGAGTGELFF
TRBV28	NA	TRBJ1-2	NA	TGTGCCAGCAGTTTACTGGGGTATGGCTACACCTTC	CASSLLGYGYTF
TRBV28	NA	TRBJ2-7	NA	TGTGCCAGCAGTTTCGTCAGCGGGTCGGGGGAGCAGTACTTC	CASSFVSGSGEQYF
TRBV10-2	NA	TRBJ2-1	TRBD2	TGCGCCAGCAACGGACTAGGAGAGCAGTTCTTC	CASNGLGEQFF
TRBV5-1	once	TRBJ2-1	NA	TGCGCCAGCAGCTTGGATCCGGGGGTTTCCTACAATGAGCAGTTCTTC	CASSLDPGVSYNEQFF
TRBV4-2	NA	TRBJ1-6	NA	TGTGCCAGCAGCCAAGAGGCCGGGGGCTCCTATAATTCACCCCTCCACTTT	CASSQEAGGSYNSPLHF
TRBV4-3	NA	TRBJ2-3	NA	TGCGCCAGCAGCCCGAGCATGGCGCCCACAGATACGCAGTATTTT	CASSPSMAPTDTQYF
TRBV9	NA	TRBJ1-2	TRBD1	TGTGCCAGCAGCCCCCGGGACAGATCCATACTTAACTATGGCTACACCTTC	CASSPRDRSILNYGYTF
TRBV5-1	NA	TRBJ2-7	TRBD1	TGCGCCAGCAGCTTCAGACAACAGGGGAACGAGCAGTACTTC	CASSFRQQGNEQYF
TRBV9	NA	TRBJ2-7	NA	TGTGCCAGCAGCCCCAATCGTCTCTCTGATGGAGGACCTCGGGTGATTCAGCAGTACTTC	CASSPNRLSDGGPRVIQQYF
TRBV15	NA	TRBJ1-4	NA	TGTGCCACCAGCAGAGATCTTGGCAGTCATAATGAAAAACTGTTTTTT	CATSRDLGSHNEKLFF
TRBV10-3	NA	TRBJ1-1	NA	TGTGCCATTAGCAGGGATTCCGACACTGAAGCTTTCTTT	CAISRDSDTEAFF
TRBV5-8	few	TRBJ1-4	TRBD1	TGTGCCACCGGAAACAGGGGCCGAAAACTGTTTTTT	CATGNRGRKLFF
TRBV7-9	NA	TRBJ1-1	NA	TGTGCCAGCAGCTTAGACCCCCAGAACACTGAAGCTTTCTTT	CASSLDPQNTEAFF
TRBV2	NA	TRBJ2-5	NA	TGTGCCAGCACCTTGGCTCGGGCTAGCTTGGAGACCCAGTACTTC	CASTLARASLETQYF
TRBV11-2	NA	TRBJ2-1	NA	TGTGCCAGCAGCCTGACTTTTAGCTCCTACAATGAGCAGTTCTTC	CASSLTFSSYNEQFF
TRBV28	NA	TRBJ1-1	NA	TGTGCCAGCAGTTTCGGGACCTCGAACACTGAAGCTTTCTTT	CASSFGTSNTEAFF
TRBV4-3	NA	TRBJ2-1	NA	TGCGCCAGCAGCCAAGGTGCGCAAACGAGGGCCTACAATGAGCAGTTCTTC	CASSQGAQTRAYNEQFF
TRBV15	NA	TRBJ1-2	TRBD1	TGTGCCACCAGCAGAACCGGACAGGGGAGTTTTGCTAACTATGGCTACACCTTC	CATSRTGQGSFANYGYTF
TRBV28	once	TRBJ1-2	NA	TGTGCCAGCAGTTCCCAAGCGGGGGGCGCCTATGGCTACACCTTC	CASSSQAGGAYGYTF
TRBV18	NA	TRBJ2-3	TRBD2	TGTGCCAGCTCACCAGGAACTAGCGGCACAGATACGCAGTATTTT	CASSPGTSGTDTQYF
TRBV10-3	once	TRBJ2-2	TRBD1	TGTGCCATCAGTGAAAGACAGGGAGACACCGGGGAGCTGTTTTTT	CAISERQGDTGELFF
TRBV6-1	NA	TRBJ2-7	TRBD1	TGTGCCAGCAGCCCGACAGGGCTCGGCTACGAGCAGTACTTC	CASSPTGLGYEQYF
TRBV29-1	NA	TRBJ2-7	NA	TGCAGCGTTGTAGCCTTGTCGAAGGGTGTTAAGCAGTACTTC	CSVVALSKGVKQYF
TRBV27	once	TRBJ2-2	NA	TGTGCCAGCAGTTTAGAGGGGTTTGGCACCGGGGAGCTGTTTTTT	CASSLEGFGTGELFF
TRBV5-1	NA	TRBJ2-2	NA	TGCGCCAGCAGCCCCGAGGAGCTGTTTTTT	CASSPEELFF
TRBV5-1	NA	TRBJ2-7	NA	TGCGCCAGCAGCTTCCAGGGCGAGCAGTACTTC	CASSFQGEQYF
TRBV5-4	NA	TRBJ1-2	NA	TGTGCCAGCAGCTTGAGAATGGTTAACTATGGCTACACCTTC	CASSLRMVNYGYTF
TRBV27	NA	TRBJ1-4	NA	TGTGCCAGCAGTTTACCCGATAACAAGTCTAATGAAAAACTGTTTTTT	CASSLPDNKSNEKLFF
TRBV4-2	NA	TRBJ2-1	NA	TGTGCCAGCAGCCAAGAATACGGGAGCTACAATGAGCAGTTCTTC	CASSQEYGSYNEQFF
TRBV18	NA	TRBJ2-7	NA	TGTGCCAGCTCACCTACAGGTTCCTACGAGCAGTACTTC	CASSPTGSYEQYF
TRBV6-1	once	TRBJ2-7	NA	TGTGCCAGCAGTGAAGCTCTGACCCGTACGGGATTCTACGAGCAGTACTTC	CASSEALTRTGFYEQYF
TRBV5-4	once	TRBJ2-1	TRBD2	TGTGCCAGCAGCAGCTGGACTAGCGGAGGTCGGGGTGAGCAGTTCTTC	CASSSWTSGGRGEQFF
TRBV4-1	NA	TRBJ2-5	TRBD2	TGCGCCAGCAGCCAAGTGGGCAGGCGGCCTAGCGGGGGGAGGGAGACCCAGTACTTC	CASSQVGRRPSGGRETQYF